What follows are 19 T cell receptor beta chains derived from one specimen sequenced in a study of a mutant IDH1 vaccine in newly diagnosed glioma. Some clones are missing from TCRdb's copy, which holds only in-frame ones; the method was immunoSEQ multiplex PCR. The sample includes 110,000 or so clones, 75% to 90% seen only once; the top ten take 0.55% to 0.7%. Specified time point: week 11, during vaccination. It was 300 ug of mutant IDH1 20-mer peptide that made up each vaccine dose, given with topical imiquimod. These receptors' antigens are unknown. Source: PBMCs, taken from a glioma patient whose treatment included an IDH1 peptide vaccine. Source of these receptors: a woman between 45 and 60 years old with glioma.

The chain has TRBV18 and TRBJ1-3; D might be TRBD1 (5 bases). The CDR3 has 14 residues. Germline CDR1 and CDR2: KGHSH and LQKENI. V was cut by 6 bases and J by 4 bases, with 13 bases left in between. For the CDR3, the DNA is TGTGCCAGCTCCCTGGGGGTTTCCGGAAACACCATATATTTT. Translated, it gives CASSLGVSGNTIYF.

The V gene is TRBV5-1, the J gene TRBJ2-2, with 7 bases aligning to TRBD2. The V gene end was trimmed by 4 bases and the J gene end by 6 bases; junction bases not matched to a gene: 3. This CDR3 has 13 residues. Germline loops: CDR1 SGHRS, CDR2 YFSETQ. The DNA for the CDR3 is TGCGCCAGCAGCCAAACTAGCGCCGGGGAGCTGTTTTTT. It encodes CASSQTSAGELFF.

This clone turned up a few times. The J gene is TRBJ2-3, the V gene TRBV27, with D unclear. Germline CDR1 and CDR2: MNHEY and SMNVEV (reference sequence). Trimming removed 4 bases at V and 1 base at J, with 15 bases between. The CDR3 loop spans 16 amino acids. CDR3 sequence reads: CASSSPSTPRTDTQYF. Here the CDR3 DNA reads TGTGCCAGCAGTTCCCCTAGTACCCCTCGCACAGATACGCAGTATTTT.

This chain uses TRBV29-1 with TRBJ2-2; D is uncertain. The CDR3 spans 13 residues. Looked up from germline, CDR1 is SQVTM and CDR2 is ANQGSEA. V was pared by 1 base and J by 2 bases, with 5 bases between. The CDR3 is CSVEGSNTGELFF. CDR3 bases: TGCAGCGTTGAAGGCAGCAACACCGGGGAGCTGTTTTTT.

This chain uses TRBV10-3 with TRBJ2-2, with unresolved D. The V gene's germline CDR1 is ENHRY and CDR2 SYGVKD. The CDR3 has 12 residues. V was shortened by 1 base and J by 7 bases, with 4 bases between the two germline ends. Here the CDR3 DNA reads TGTGCCATCAGTGAGTTACTCGGGGAGCTGTTTTTT. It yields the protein CAISELLGELFF.

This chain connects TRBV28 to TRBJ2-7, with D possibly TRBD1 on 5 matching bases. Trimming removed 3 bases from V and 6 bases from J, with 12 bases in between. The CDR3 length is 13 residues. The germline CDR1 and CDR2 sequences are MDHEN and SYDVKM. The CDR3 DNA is TGTGCCAGCAGTTTGCAGGGAATCGTCGAGCAGTACTTC. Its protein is CASSLQGIVEQYF. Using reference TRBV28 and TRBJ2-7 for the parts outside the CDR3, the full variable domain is DVKVTQSSRYLVKRTGEKVFLECVQDMDHENMFWYRQDPGLGLRLIYFSYDVKMKEKGDIPEGYSVSREKKERFSLILESASTNQTSMYLCASSLQGIVEQYFGPGTRLTVT.

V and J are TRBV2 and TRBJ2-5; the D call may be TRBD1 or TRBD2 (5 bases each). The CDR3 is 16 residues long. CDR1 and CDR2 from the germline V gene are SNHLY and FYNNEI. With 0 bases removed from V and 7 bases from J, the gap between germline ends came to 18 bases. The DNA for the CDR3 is TGTGCCAGCAGTGAAGCGCTTGGGACGGCCAAGGTGACCCAGTACTTC. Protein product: CASSEALGTAKVTQYF. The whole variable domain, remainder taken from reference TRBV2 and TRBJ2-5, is EPEVTQTPSHQVTQMGQEVILRCVPISNHLYFYWYRQILGQKVEFLVSFYNNEISEKSEIFDDQFSVERPDGSNFTLKIRSTKLEDSAMYFCASSEALGTAKVTQYFGPGTRLLVL.

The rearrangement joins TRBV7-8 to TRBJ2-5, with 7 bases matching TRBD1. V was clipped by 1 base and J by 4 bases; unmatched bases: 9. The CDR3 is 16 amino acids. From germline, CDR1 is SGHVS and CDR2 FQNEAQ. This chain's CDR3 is CASSLEDRAGGETQYF. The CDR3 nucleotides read TGTGCCAGCAGCTTAGAGGATAGGGCAGGGGGAGAGACCCAGTACTTC.

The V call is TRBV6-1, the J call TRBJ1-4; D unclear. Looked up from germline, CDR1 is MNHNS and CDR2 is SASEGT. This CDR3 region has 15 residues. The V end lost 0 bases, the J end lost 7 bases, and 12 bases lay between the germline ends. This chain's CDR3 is CASSEARPLGEKLFF. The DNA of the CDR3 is TGTGCCAGCAGTGAAGCTCGCCCCCTAGGTGAAAAACTGTTTTTT.

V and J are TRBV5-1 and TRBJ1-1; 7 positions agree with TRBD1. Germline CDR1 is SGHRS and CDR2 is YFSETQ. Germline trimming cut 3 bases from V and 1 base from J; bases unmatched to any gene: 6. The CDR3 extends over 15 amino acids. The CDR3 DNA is TGCGCCAGCAGCTCCCTCAGGGGGGGGAACACTGAAGCTTTCTTT. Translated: CASSSLRGGNTEAFF.

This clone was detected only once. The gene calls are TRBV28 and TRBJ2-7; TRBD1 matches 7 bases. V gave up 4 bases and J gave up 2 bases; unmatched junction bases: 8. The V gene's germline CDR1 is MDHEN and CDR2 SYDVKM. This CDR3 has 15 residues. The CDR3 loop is CASSSPRGLTYEQYF. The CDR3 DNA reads TGTGCCAGCAGTTCGCCCAGGGGGTTAACCTACGAGCAGTACTTC. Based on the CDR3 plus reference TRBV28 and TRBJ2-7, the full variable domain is DVKVTQSSRYLVKRTGEKVFLECVQDMDHENMFWYRQDPGLGLRLIYFSYDVKMKEKGDIPEGYSVSREKKERFSLILESASTNQTSMYLCASSSPRGLTYEQYFGPGTRLTVT.

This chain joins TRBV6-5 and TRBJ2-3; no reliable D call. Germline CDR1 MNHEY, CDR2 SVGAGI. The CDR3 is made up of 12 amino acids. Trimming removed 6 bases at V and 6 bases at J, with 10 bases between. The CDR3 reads CASRRVGDTQYF. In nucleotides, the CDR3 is TGTGCCAGCAGGAGAGTTGGGGATACGCAGTATTTT.

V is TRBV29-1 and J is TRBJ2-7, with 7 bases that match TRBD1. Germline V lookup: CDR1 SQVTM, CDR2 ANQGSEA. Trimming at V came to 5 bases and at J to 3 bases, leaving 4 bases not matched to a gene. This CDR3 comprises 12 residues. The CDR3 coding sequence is TGCAGCGTTTCCGGGACAGACTACGAGCAGTACTTC. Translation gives CSVSGTDYEQYF.

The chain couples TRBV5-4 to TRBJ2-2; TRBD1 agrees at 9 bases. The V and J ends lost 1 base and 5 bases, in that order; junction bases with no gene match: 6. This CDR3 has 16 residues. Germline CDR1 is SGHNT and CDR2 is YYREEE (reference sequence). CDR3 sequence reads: CASSLPPGTGTGELFF. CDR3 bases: TGTGCCAGCAGCTTGCCCCCCGGGACAGGGACCGGGGAGCTGTTTTTT.

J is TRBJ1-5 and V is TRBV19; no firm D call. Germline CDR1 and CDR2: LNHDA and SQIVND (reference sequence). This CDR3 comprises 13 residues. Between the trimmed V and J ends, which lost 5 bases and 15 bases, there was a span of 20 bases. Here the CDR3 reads CASSPTLGSVGHF. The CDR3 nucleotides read TGTGCCAGTAGTCCGACACTGGGGTCGGTGGGGCATTTT.

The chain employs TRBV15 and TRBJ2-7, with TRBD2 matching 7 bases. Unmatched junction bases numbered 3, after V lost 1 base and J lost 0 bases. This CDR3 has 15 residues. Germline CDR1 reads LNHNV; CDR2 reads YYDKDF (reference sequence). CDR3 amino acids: CATSRGGGSSYEQYF. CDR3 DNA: TGTGCCACCAGCAGAGGGGGGGGAAGCTCCTACGAGCAGTACTTC.

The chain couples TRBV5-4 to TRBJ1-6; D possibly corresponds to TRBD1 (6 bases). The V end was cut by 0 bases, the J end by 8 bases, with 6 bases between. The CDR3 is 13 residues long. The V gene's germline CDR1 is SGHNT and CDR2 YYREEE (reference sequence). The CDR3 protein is CASSLEGDSPLHF. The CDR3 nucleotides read TGTGCCAGCAGCTTGGAGGGGGATTCACCCCTCCACTTT.

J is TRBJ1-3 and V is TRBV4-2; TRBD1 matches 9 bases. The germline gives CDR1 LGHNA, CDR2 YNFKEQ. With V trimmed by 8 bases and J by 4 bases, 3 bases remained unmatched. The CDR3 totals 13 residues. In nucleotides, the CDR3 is TGTGCCAGCCGGACAGGGGCAGGAAACACCATATATTTT. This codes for CASRTGAGNTIYF.

CDR3 region: CASSTLRGTGRRKLFF. The CDR3 region has the DNA TGTGCCAGCAGCACCCTAAGGGGGACAGGGAGAAGAAAACTGTTTTTT. The chain recombines TRBV7-9 with TRBJ1-4; 9 nucleotides match TRBD1. The CDR3 contains 16 residues. V lost 5 bases and J lost 10; bases outside the gene matches: 14. CDR1 and CDR2 (germline): SEHNR, FQNEAQ (reference sequence).